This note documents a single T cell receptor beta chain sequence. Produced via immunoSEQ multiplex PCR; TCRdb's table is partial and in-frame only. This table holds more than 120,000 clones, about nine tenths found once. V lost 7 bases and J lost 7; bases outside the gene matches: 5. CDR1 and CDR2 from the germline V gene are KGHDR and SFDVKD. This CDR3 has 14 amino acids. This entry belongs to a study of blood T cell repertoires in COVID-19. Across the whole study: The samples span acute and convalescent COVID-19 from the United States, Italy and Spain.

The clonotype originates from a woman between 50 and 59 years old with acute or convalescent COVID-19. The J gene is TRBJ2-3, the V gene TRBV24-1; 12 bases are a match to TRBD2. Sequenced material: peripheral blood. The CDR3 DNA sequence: TGTGCCACCAGCCACGGACTAGCGGGGAATACGCAGTATTTT. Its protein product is CATSHGLAGNTQYF.